The entry below describes one T cell receptor beta chain. Its antigen remains unidentified. Though nominally healthy at sampling, donors likely had unrecorded immune exposures. This specimen comes from a study of cytomegalovirus exposure and HLA in healthy donors. The CDR3 has 12 residues. CDR1 SGHNT and CDR2 YYREEE come from the germline V gene (reference sequence). V gave up 3 bases and J gave up 7 bases; unmatched junction bases: 1. Study observations and caveats: In a later analysis, most CMV-associated TCR beta chains appeared HLA-restricted. A missense variant in DCLRE1C was later tied to TCR beta V- and J-gene trimming.

The PCR had 60 Vbeta and 13 Jbeta primers. Assay: immunoSEQ multiplex PCR; the TCRdb copy retains only in-frame clones and omits some. The profile shows around 120,000 clones, over 80% of them singletons. Input material: PBMCs. The TCR was taken from a boy younger than 18 in good health and CMV-seronegative. The V gene is TRBV5-4, the J gene TRBJ2-1; the match to TRBD1 covers 7 bases. The CDR3 DNA reads TGTGCCAGCAGCTGGGACAGTAATGAGCAGTTCTTC. Amino acid sequence: CASSWDSNEQFF.